The text below deals with one T cell receptor beta chain. The antigen is unknown. The data stem from a study of memory CD4+ T cells and cytomegalovirus serostatus. Study background: Donors were healthy Belgian adults, some 10 CMV seropositive and about 24 seronegative. Broader study findings: The CMV-associated TCR signature appears largely within the CD4+ memory repertoire. CD4+ memory repertoires contained about two fifths of the 164 reported CMV TCRbeta sequences.

Single viable CD3+CD4+CD8-CD45RO+ cells were sorted as the memory CD4+ T cells. The repertoire was sequenced with immunoSEQ multiplex PCR; TCRdb's copy has only in-frame clones and lacks some. Of roughly 40,000 clones listed, approximately 80% are singletons. The sequenced sample was memory CD4+ T cells from blood. The clonotype comes from an adult in good health and CMV-seronegative.

DNA for the CDR3: TGTGCCAGCAGGAGGAGGGCGAAAGCAGATACGCAGTATTTT. It codes for CASRRRAKADTQYF. The rearrangement links TRBV7-2 to TRBJ2-3, with TRBD2 as a possible D gene (6 bases). Deletions cut 6 bases from V and 4 bases from J, with 14 bases between. The CDR3 loop spans 14 amino acids. CDR1 SGHTA and CDR2 FQGNSA come from the germline V gene. Full variable domain (rest looked up from reference TRBV7-2 and TRBJ2-3): GAGVSQSPSNKVTEKGKDVELRCDPISGHTALYWYRQSLGQGLEFLIYFQGNSAPDKSGLPSDRFSAERTGGSVSTLTIQRTQQEDSAVYLCASRRRAKADTQYFGPGTRLTVL.